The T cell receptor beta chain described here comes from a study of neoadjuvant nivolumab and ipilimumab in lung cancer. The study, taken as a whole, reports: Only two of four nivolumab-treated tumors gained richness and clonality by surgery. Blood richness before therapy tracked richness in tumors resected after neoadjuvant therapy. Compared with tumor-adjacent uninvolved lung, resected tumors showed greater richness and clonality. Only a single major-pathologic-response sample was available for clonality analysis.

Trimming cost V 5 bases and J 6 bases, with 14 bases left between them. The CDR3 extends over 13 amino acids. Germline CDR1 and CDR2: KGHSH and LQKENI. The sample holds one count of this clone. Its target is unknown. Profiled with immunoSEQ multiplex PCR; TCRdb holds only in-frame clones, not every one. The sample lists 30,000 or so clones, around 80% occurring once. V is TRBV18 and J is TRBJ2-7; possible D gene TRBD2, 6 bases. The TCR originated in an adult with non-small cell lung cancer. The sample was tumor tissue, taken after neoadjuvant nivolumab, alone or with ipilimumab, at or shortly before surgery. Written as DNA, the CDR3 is TGTGCCAGCTCAACGTCGGAGGGTCGCGAGCAGTACTTC. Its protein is CASSTSEGREQYF.